This T cell receptor beta chain comes out of a study of T cells in Graves' hyperthyroidism and ophthalmopathy. Study-wide findings and caveats: Ophthalmopathy, as predicted by the model, came a median about seven months after the prediction.

This clonotype turned up a few times. Its matching antigen is unknown. TCR beta CDR3 region amplification was performed from RNA transcripts. Primed by the HTBI set, a first-round RT-PCR was run on the TCR CDR3. MiXCR, applied by TCRdb to the multiplex PCR reads, yields one record per CDR3 protein. The sample lists approximately 610,000 distinct CDR3 sequences, 16% occurring once. The specimen was blood. This receptor was taken from a woman younger than 35 with Graves' hyperthyroidism.

The CDR3 spells CASSSTGSNEKLFF. The DNA for the CDR3 is TGTGCCAGCAGCTCGACAGGGTCTAATGAAAAACTGTTTTTT. The chain combines TRBV7-2 with TRBJ1-4, with 7 positions matching TRBD1. The CDR3 contains 14 residues. Germline values: CDR1 SGHTA, CDR2 FQGNSA. V shed 4 bases, J shed 3 bases, and the junction held 2 bases outside the gene matches.